This paragraph reports one T cell receptor beta chain. Its ends do not fully match the called genes, so a read error is possible. This sample is drawn from a study of blood T cell repertoires in COVID-19. This CDR3 is 12 amino acids long. Cohorts were assigned according to the clinical history that participants reported. Recovered status in Cohort 3 required two negative PCRs, clearance, or symptom resolution. The protocol was immunoSEQ multiplex PCR, while the TCRdb copy is restricted to in-frame clones and leaves out a portion. The table records 320,000 or so clones, roughly 90% of them present only once.

The V and J genes are TRBV12-3 or TRBV12-4 and TRBJ2-3; a possible D gene is TRBD1 (6 bases). The sample comprised PBMCs or T cells enriched from blood (not recorded which). The source is a man in his fifties or sixties who had recovered from COVID-19. CDR3 region: CASSPTTGGLGF. CDR3 DNA sequence: TGTGCCAGCAGTCCGACGACAGGTGGATTAGGCTTT.